This TCR beta chain was found in a study of vaccination effects on CD4 cells after COVID-19. The overall study: Participants completed two doses of the BNT162b2 or mRNA-1273 vaccine. Notes on the study in general: Pronounced clonal contraction occurred in clones induced by infection and by vaccine late after vaccination.

ViraFEST expansion of antigen-specific CD4+ T cells with viral peptide pools preceded sequencing. CD4+ T cell isolation took place after approximately 11 days of culture. The person's infection with SARS-CoV-2, confirmed by PCR, took place between March and December 2020. They grew two million PBMC in each well, adding 10 IU/ml IL-2 and around 9.6 ug/ml peptides. Germline values: CDR1 LNHDA, CDR2 SQIVND (reference sequence). This CDR3 has 18 amino acids. The V segment lost 6 bases and the J segment 0 bases; nucleotides outside the gene matches: 9. Sequencing was performed with immunoSEQ multiplex PCR; in TCRdb, only in-frame clones are kept and a portion is missing. This table has tens of thousands of clones, about 81% appearing once. With respect to this clone: Its antigen is still unknown.

This clonotype was obtained from a human donor who had a prior SARS-CoV-2 infection. The specimen comprised CD4+ T cells from PBMCs cultured with a peptide pool, sampled before COVID-19 vaccination. The genes are TRBV19 and TRBJ2-7; 15 bases match TRBD2. The CDR3 is CASSAGLAGGLDSYEQYF. The CDR3 DNA follows: TGTGCCAGTAGCGCGGGACTAGCGGGAGGCCTAGACTCCTACGAGCAGTACTTC.